This T cell receptor (beta chain) appears in the sequencing data of a study of T cell repertoires in cytomegalovirus infection. The wider study: It was the public TCR beta signatures that indicated both CMV infection and matching HLA type. Findings and limits, study-wide: Dominating the ex vivo response were HLA-C-restricted CMV-specific TCR beta clonotypes.

The trim removed 4 bases at V and 4 bases at J, leaving 7 bases unmatched. The CDR3 consists of 15 residues. Looked up from germline, CDR1 is SGHTA and CDR2 is FQGNSA. Many counts were recorded for this clonotype. Its antigen is unknown. Each CDR3 protein is one row after TCRdb ran MiXCR on the reads. The sample lists around 550,000 distinct CDR3 sequences; about 30% were seen once. The sample was PBMCs. J is TRBJ1-5 and V is TRBV7-2, with 7 bases aligning to TRBD1. This clonotype was sampled from a human donor in good health (CMV status not recorded). Some clones in this sample may be carry-over from other donors' samples. The CDR3 is CASSSNPGQNQPQHF. The CDR3 DNA reads TGTGCCAGCAGCTCTAACCCGGGACAGAATCAGCCCCAGCATTTT.